This T cell receptor beta chain was profiled in a study of cytomegalovirus exposure and HLA in healthy donors. Study-wide findings and caveats: Reports credit the classifier with highly specific, highly sensitive diagnosis of cytomegalovirus status. In vitro, three CMV-associated chains proved specific for CMV antigens. Most TCR sequences showed up rarely, but some public TCRs showed up in many donors. The tendency of first-cohort TCR clusters to co-occur in the roughly 120 validation repertoires was the finding of a later analysis.

Of note for this clone: Its antigen is not identified.

Produced via immunoSEQ multiplex PCR; TCRdb's table is partial and in-frame only. Of some 170,000 clones listed, 70% to 90% are singletons. V shed 6 bases and J 0 bases; nucleotides not matched to a gene: 8. This CDR3 contains 14 residues. Germline V gene data show CDR1 as SQVTM and CDR2 as ANQGSEA. This receptor was taken from a woman between 18 and 29 years old in good health and CMV-seronegative. This sequence joins TRBV29-1 and TRBJ2-7; 7 bases agree with TRBD1. Material: PBMCs. The DNA for the CDR3 is TGCAGCGTGGAGACAGGGCGGAGCTCCTACGAGCAGTACTTC. It specifies CSVETGRSSYEQYF.